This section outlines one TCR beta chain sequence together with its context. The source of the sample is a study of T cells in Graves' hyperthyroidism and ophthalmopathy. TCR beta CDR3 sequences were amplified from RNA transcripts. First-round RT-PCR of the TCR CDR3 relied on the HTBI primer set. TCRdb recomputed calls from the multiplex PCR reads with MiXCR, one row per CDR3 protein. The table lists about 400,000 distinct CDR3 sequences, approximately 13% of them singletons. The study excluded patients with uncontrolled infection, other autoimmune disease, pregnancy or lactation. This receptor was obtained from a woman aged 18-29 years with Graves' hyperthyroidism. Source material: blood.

CDR3 region: CSARSTRTGELFF. The CDR3 bases are TGCAGTGCTAGATCTACACGCACCGGGGAGCTGTTTTTT. The chain has TRBV20-1 and TRBJ2-2; D is undetermined. Per the germline V gene, CDR1 is DFQATT and CDR2 is SNEGSKA (reference sequence). The CDR3 has 13 residues. V lost 2 bases and J 4 bases, leaving 8 bases between the germline ends.